This T cell receptor beta chain comes out of a study of cytomegalovirus exposure and HLA in healthy donors. The PCR ran on 60 Vbeta and 13 Jbeta primers. Per the study methods: Later reanalysis found approximately 76 million unique TCR beta chains, around 10 million of them shared. Sequenced by immunoSEQ multiplex PCR; TCRdb stores in-frame clones only, minus some. That table supplies the V and J calls and clone size; D and trimming were determined from the DNA. The table includes about 160,000 clones, around 69% detected once. Regarding the study as a whole: The productive fraction for most TCR beta V segments was about 90% or about 30% in an earlier analysis.

From germline, CDR1 is MNHNS and CDR2 SASEGT. The CDR3 has 13 amino acids. V was cut by 6 bases and J by 4 bases, with 12 bases left in between. This clone was recorded a few times. Its antigen is unknown. The sequencing sample was made of PBMCs. The chain has TRBV6-1 and TRBJ1-1; D may be TRBD1 (6 bases). The receptor was derived from a man in his sixties in good health and CMV-seronegative. For the CDR3, the DNA is TGTGCCAGCAGCTCAGGGGTCGGCACTGAAGCTTTCTTT. Translated: CASSSGVGTEAFF.